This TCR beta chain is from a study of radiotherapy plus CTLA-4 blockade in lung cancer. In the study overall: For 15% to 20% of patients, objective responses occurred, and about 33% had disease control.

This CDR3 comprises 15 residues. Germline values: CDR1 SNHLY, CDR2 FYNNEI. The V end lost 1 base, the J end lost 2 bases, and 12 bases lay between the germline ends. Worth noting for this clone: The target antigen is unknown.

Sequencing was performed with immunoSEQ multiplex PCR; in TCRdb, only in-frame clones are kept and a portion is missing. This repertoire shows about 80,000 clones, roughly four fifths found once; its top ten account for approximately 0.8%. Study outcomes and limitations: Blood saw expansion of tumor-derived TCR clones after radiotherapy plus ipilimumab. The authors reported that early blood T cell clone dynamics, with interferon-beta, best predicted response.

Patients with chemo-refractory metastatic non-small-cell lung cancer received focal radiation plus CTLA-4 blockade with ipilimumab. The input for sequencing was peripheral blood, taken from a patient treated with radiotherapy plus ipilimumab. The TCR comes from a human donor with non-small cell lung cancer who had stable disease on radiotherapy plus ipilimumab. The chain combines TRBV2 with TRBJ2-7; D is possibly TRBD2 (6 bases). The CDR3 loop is CASSEGLASTYEQYF. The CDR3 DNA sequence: TGTGCCAGCAGTGAAGGGCTAGCGAGCACCTACGAGCAGTACTTC.